This T cell receptor beta chain is drawn from a study of response to subunit inactivated influenza vaccine. Study-level results: T cells newly recruited by each seasonal influenza vaccination are few, the authors suggested.

Germline V lookup: CDR1 SGHRS, CDR2 YFSETQ. The germline V and J ends were trimmed by 4 bases and 2 bases, with 12 bases remaining between them. The CDR3 totals 14 residues. TCRdb processed the RT-PCR reads anew with MiXCR; each CDR3 protein has one entry. The sample records under 550,000 distinct CDR3 sequences, 6.5% to 8% being singletons. This clonotype was seen repeatedly, ten times or more. Its antigen is as yet unknown. The starting material was PBMCs from blood, obtained roughly 24 months after vaccination. The TCR comes from a man aged 50 to 69 who received an inactivated influenza vaccine. V usage is TRBV5-1 and J usage is TRBJ2-5; tentative D call: TRBD2 (6 bases). DNA of the CDR3: TGCGCCAGCAGCCCCGGACGGGAGCAAGAGACCCAGTACTTC. Protein product: CASSPGREQETQYF.